This is a list of T cell receptor beta chains from one sample in a study of identical twins. TCRdb independently ran MiXCR on the 5' RACE reads; one entry per CDR3 protein. The data contain 550,000 to 700,000 distinct CDR3 sequences, 9% to 10% of them singletons. These records were also assigned to another study, of yellow fever vaccine responses in identical twins.

Sequencing was carried out using PBMCs. The receptors come from a young woman in good health. Both conserved end residues are part of each CDR3. D genes are given only for firm matches. Clone sizes are given selectively: once, few, many, or a class where the clone is expanded.

clone size	J gene	D gene	V gene	CDR3 DNA	CDR3 protein
many	TRBJ2-7	NA	TRBV29-1	TGCAGCGTCGGGATTCATGACACTTACGAGCAGTACTTC	CSVGIHDTYEQYF
many	TRBJ2-5	TRBD1	TRBV12-3/TRBV12-4	TGTGCCAGCACCTCTGGGGACAGATCGGAGACCCAGTACTTC	CASTSGDRSETQYF
NA	TRBJ1-2	NA	TRBV6-5	TGTGCCAGCAGTTTTAACCGATACTATGGCTACACCTTC	CASSFNRYYGYTF
once	TRBJ1-1	NA	TRBV2	TGTGCCAGCCTCATATCATGGAACACTGAAGCTTTCTTT	CASLISWNTEAFF
NA	TRBJ2-7	NA	TRBV4-3	TGCGCCAGCAGCCCCGGGCCCTACAGCTCCTACGAGCAGTACTTC	CASSPGPYSSYEQYF
NA	TRBJ2-7	NA	TRBV27	TGTGCCAGCGGAACGTTCTCCGGACACGAGCAGTACTTC	CASGTFSGHEQYF
NA	TRBJ2-7	TRBD1	TRBV18	TGTGCCAGCTCACCGGGGCTGGACAGGGTCAGCGAGCAGTACTTC	CASSPGLDRVSEQYF
many	TRBJ1-2	NA	TRBV12-3/TRBV12-4	TGTGCCAGCAGTGAAAATAACTATGGCTACACCTTC	CASSENNYGYTF
NA	TRBJ2-1	TRBD2	TRBV7-7	TGTGCTAGCAGCTTTGGACTAGCGGGAGGTCAGGGTGAGCAGTTCTTC	CASSFGLAGGQGEQFF
few	TRBJ2-3	NA	TRBV20-1	TGCAGTCCAGCCCAGGGAGGACCAGATACGCAGTATTTT	CSPAQGGPDTQYF
many	TRBJ2-1	TRBD1	TRBV10-3	TGTGCCATCAATCCGGGACAGGGAGTGAATGAGCAGTTCTTC	CAINPGQGVNEQFF
few	TRBJ2-6	NA	TRBV5-1	TGCGCCAGCAGGGAGGTCGCTGGGGCCAACGTCCTGACTTTC	CASREVAGANVLTF
few	TRBJ2-7	TRBD2	TRBV2	TGTGCCAGCAGATCCAGCGGGAGTCCTTCCGACGAGCAGTACTTC	CASRSSGSPSDEQYF
many	TRBJ2-1	TRBD1	TRBV6-4	TGTGCCAGCAGTGTTCGACAGGGCAATGAGCAGTTCTTC	CASSVRQGNEQFF
many	TRBJ1-5	NA	TRBV10-3	TGTGCCATCAGCGTGGCCAATAGCGATCAGCCCCAGCATTTT	CAISVANSDQPQHF
NA	TRBJ2-2	NA	TRBV11-2	TGTGCCAGCAACTTCGGCGGGGAGCTGTTTTTT	CASNFGGELFF
few	TRBJ2-7	NA	TRBV3-1	TGTGCCAGCAGCCGATACCGGGACATAAACTACGAGCAGTACTTC	CASSRYRDINYEQYF
few	TRBJ1-4	NA	TRBV3-1	TGTGCCAGCGCAAGAAGTGCAACTAATGAAAAACTGTTTTTT	CASARSATNEKLFF
few	TRBJ2-1	TRBD2	TRBV2	TGTGCCAGCACGGTTCTAGCGGGGAATGAGCAGTTCTTC	CASTVLAGNEQFF
NA	TRBJ1-2	TRBD1	TRBV6-1	TGTGCCAGCAGTGAGGGACAGGGGGCTTGGGGCGGCTACACCTTC	CASSEGQGAWGGYTF
few	TRBJ2-6	NA	TRBV2	TGTGCCAGCAGTGAATATGGGGCTGGGGCCAACGTCCTGACTTTC	CASSEYGAGANVLTF
NA	TRBJ2-1	TRBD2	TRBV6-5	TGTGCCAGCAGTTACCGTAGCGGGATGGACCAGTTCTTC	CASSYRSGMDQFF
many	TRBJ2-7	NA	TRBV20-1	TGCAGTGCTAGAGATGGACTCCTGCAGGGAAGCCCCTACGAGCAGTACTTC	CSARDGLLQGSPYEQYF
few	TRBJ2-1	NA	TRBV30	TGTGCCTGGAGTATAGGCAGGGGCAATGAGCAGTTCTTC	CAWSIGRGNEQFF
many	TRBJ2-3	TRBD2	TRBV12-3/TRBV12-4	TGTGCCAGCAGTTTAGGGACTAGAACAGATACGCAGTATTTT	CASSLGTRTDTQYF
many	TRBJ2-3	TRBD2	TRBV28	TGTGCCAGCAGTTTGGCCAGCGGGGGAACCACAGATACGCAGTATTTT	CASSLASGGTTDTQYF
NA	TRBJ2-3	NA	TRBV7-9	TGTGCCAGCAGCTTATGGGACAATAGCACAGATACGCAGTATTTT	CASSLWDNSTDTQYF
NA	TRBJ2-1	NA	TRBV10-1	TGCGCCAGCAGTGAGTTACAATACAATGAGCAGTTCTTC	CASSELQYNEQFF
few	TRBJ1-6	NA	TRBV3-1	TGTGCCAGCGGCCCTGGGAATTCACCCCTCCACTTT	CASGPGNSPLHF
NA	TRBJ2-3	NA	TRBV5-1	TGCGCCAGCAGCTGGGGGGACTCCACAGATATGCAGTATTTT	CASSWGDSTDMQYF
few	TRBJ2-2	TRBD2	TRBV11-2	TGTGCCAGCAGGGCACACCCACTAGCGGGGGGGCCTACCGGGGAGCTGTTTTTT	CASRAHPLAGGPTGELFF
many	TRBJ1-3	NA	TRBV20-1	TGCAGTGCTAGAGGTCAGGGAAACACCGGGATTTTT	CSARGQGNTGIF
few	TRBJ2-7	NA	TRBV29-1	TGCAGCGTTGAAGGGAGAAGTAGCGCCGAGACCTACGAGCAGTACTTC	CSVEGRSSAETYEQYF
few	TRBJ2-1	NA	TRBV12-3/TRBV12-4	TGTGCCAGCAGCCTAACGGGGGTGAGCTCCTACAATGAGCAGTTCTTC	CASSLTGVSSYNEQFF
many	TRBJ1-3	NA	TRBV28	TGTGCCACCGGCCTCTCTGGAAACACCATATATTTT	CATGLSGNTIYF
many	TRBJ2-1	NA	TRBV6-2/TRBV6-3	TGTGCCAGCAGTTACCCCTTTACAACAGGGTTCCAACCCTACAATGAGCAGTTCTTC	CASSYPFTTGFQPYNEQFF
many	TRBJ2-2	NA	TRBV20-1	TGCAGCCTAGCTAGCTCAAGCACCGGGGAGCTGTTTTTT	CSLASSSTGELFF
NA	TRBJ2-3	NA	TRBV5-1	TGCGCCAGCAGCTTTACACCGGGGTTTGCTAGCACAGATACGCAGTATTTT	CASSFTPGFASTDTQYF
few	TRBJ2-7	TRBD2	TRBV10-3	TGTGCCATCAGTAGCGGGGGTACCTACGAGCAGTACTTC	CAISSGGTYEQYF
NA	TRBJ2-5	NA	TRBV29-1	TGCAGCGCTCAAAGAGGGGGGCCCGAGACCCAGTACTTC	CSAQRGGPETQYF
few	TRBJ2-1	NA	TRBV3-1	TGTGCCAGCAACACATACGGATACAATGAGCAGTTCTTC	CASNTYGYNEQFF
NA	TRBJ2-3	TRBD2	TRBV18	TGTGCCAGCTCACCGGCGAGCGGGGGACGCACAGATACGCAGTATTTT	CASSPASGGRTDTQYF
few	TRBJ1-1	NA	TRBV29-1	TGCAGCGCGGGGGGGGGCACTGAAGCTTTCTTT	CSAGGGTEAFF
many	TRBJ2-5	TRBD2	TRBV28	TGTGCCAGCAGTTACCTAGCGGGAGGGGACCAGTACTTC	CASSYLAGGDQYF
many	TRBJ2-5	TRBD1	TRBV7-2	TGTGCCAGCAGCTTAAGGCAGGGGGCTCAAGAGACCCAGTACTTC	CASSLRQGAQETQYF